This section outlines one T cell receptor beta chain sequence together with its context. The source of the sample is a study of blood T cell repertoires in COVID-19. Germline V CDR1 and CDR2: SGHDT, YYEEEE. The trim removed 0 bases at V and 2 bases at J, leaving 8 bases unmatched. The CDR3 sequence is 17 residues long. Some clones are missing from TCRdb's copy, which holds only in-frame ones; the method was immunoSEQ multiplex PCR. The sample contains tens of thousands of clones, more than 70% of which appear only once. The chain carries TRBV5-6 and TRBJ2-5; TRBD1 matches at 9 bases. Sequencing was performed on peripheral blood. The clonotype was recovered from a human donor with active COVID-19. The donor label of this sample is uncertain. DNA for the CDR3: TGTGCCAGCAGCTTGGACAGGGGGCTCTTTGGGCAAGAGACCCAGTACTTC. Protein product: CASSLDRGLFGQETQYF.